This T cell receptor (beta chain) was recovered during a study of patients and donors after allogeneic stem cell transplantation. Each CDR3 protein gets one entry after TCRdb re-called the RT-PCR reads with MiXCR. The profile covers approximately 150,000 distinct CDR3 sequences, with approximately 31% appearing a single time and 3.2% taken by the ten largest. The trim removed 4 bases at V and 4 bases at J, leaving 6 bases unmatched. The CDR3 runs 15 residues. Germline V gives CDR1 LGHNA, CDR2 YSLEER. This clonotype was counted many times. This rearrangement joins TRBV4-3 to TRBJ1-2, with TRBD1 matching over 10 bases. The sample comprised blood, either unsorted or a sorted T cell fraction (not recorded which). The TCR was taken from a human donor who was either an allogeneic HSCT recipient or a stem cell or donor lymphocyte infusion donor (not recorded which). It is not recorded whose cells these are; they may come from a transplant donor. The CDR3 DNA is TGCGCCAGCAGCCCGGGACAGGGGCGACCCTATGGCTACACCTTC. Translation: CASSPGQGRPYGYTF.